Listed here are 19 T cell receptor beta chains from one sample, sequenced in a study of identifying expanded T cells in peripheral blood. Some clones are missing from TCRdb's copy, which holds only in-frame ones; the method was immunoSEQ multiplex PCR. The profile covers 75,000 to 90,000 clones, with 70% to 90% appearing a single time and roughly 7.3% taken by the ten largest. The specimen was blood. These TCRs come from a person aged 18 to 75 in good health.

The CDR3 region has the DNA TGTGCCAGCAGTGAGGGGACAGACTATGGCTACACCTTC. Amino acid sequence: CASSEGTDYGYTF. The rearrangement uses TRBV2 and TRBJ1-2; 7 nucleotides agree with TRBD1. The germline gives CDR1 SNHLY, CDR2 FYNNEI. This CDR3 region has 13 residues. Unmatched junction bases numbered 1, after V lost 3 bases and J lost 3 bases.

The rearrangement joins TRBV7-8 to TRBJ2-2; the D is unclear. The CDR3 runs to 15 residues. The germline CDR1 and CDR2 sequences are SGHVS and FQNEAQ. V shed 1 base and J shed 0 bases, with 6 bases lying between them. This CDR3 is CASSLVGTNTGELFF. In DNA form, the CDR3 reads TGTGCCAGCAGCTTAGTGGGGACGAACACCGGGGAGCTGTTTTTT.

In this sample, this clone turned up once. This chain joins TRBV11-1 and TRBJ2-7; D may match TRBD1 or TRBD2 (6 bases each). CDR3 length equals 13 residues. The V and J ends lost 3 bases and 3 bases respectively, with 9 bases between them. Per germline, CDR1 SGHAT and CDR2 FQDESV (reference sequence). CDR3 region: CASSLGGLYEQYF. In DNA, the CDR3 is TGTGCCAGCAGCTTGGGGGGCCTCTACGAGCAGTACTTC.

The chain couples TRBV5-4 to TRBJ1-4, with D perhaps matching TRBD1 (6 bases). This CDR3 is 13 amino acids long. V gave up 4 bases and J gave up 7 bases, with 11 bases separating them. Germline assignment: CDR1 SGHNT and CDR2 YYREEE (reference sequence). The CDR3 protein is CASSEQTGEKLFF. In DNA, the CDR3 is TGTGCCAGCAGCGAACAGACAGGTGAAAAACTGTTTTTT.

V is TRBV30 and J is TRBJ1-1; the D gene is possibly TRBD1 (5 bases). The V end was cut by 4 bases, the J end by 4 bases, with 13 bases between. The CDR3 has 13 residues. Looked up from germline, CDR1 is GTSNPN and CDR2 is SVGIG (reference sequence). For the CDR3, the DNA is TGTGCCTGGATGAAAATGGGGGGCACTGAAGCTTTCTTT. It codes for CAWMKMGGTEAFF. Full variable domain (outside the CDR3, taken from reference TRBV30 and TRBJ1-1): SQTIHQWPATLVQPVGSPLSLECTVEGTSNPNLYWYRQAAGRGLQLLFYSVGIGQISSEVPQNLSASRPQDRQFILSSKKLLLSDSGFYLCAWMKMGGTEAFFGQGTRLTVV.

V is TRBV2 and J is TRBJ2-1; possible D gene TRBD1, 6 bases. Germline loops: CDR1 SNHLY, CDR2 FYNNEI. The CDR3 loop spans 11 amino acids. Trimming removed 9 bases at V and 10 bases at J, with 13 bases between. Here the CDR3 reads CASATGKEQFF. CDR3 nucleotides: TGTGCCAGTGCTACAGGGAAAGAGCAGTTCTTC.

The gene calls are TRBV14 and TRBJ2-1; TRBD1 agrees at 9 bases. CDR1 is SGHDN, CDR2 FVKESK, per germline. The V and J ends lost 0 bases and 4 bases, in that order; junction bases with no gene match: 1. The length of the CDR3 is 15 residues. In nucleotides, the CDR3 is TGTGCCAGCAGCCAAGAAGGACAGGGGTACAATGAGCAGTTCTTC. Translating gives CASSQEGQGYNEQFF. The full variable domain, in which reference TRBV14 and TRBJ2-1 provide the parts outside the CDR3, is EAGVTQFPSHSVIEKGQTVTLRCDPISGHDNLYWYRRVMGKEIKFLLHFVKESKQDESGMPNNRFLAERTGGTYSTLKVQPAELEDSGVYFCASSQEGQGYNEQFFGPGTRLTVL.

V gene TRBV19 combines with J gene TRBJ2-6; D not certain. There are 16 residues in the CDR3. Germline values: CDR1 LNHDA, CDR2 SQIVND (reference sequence). The germline V and J ends were trimmed by 3 bases and 0 bases, with 9 bases remaining between them. CDR3 DNA sequence: TGTGCCAGTAGTATGATACCGGGCTCTGGGGCCAACGTCCTGACTTTC. This codes for CASSMIPGSGANVLTF.

The chain combines TRBV6-5 with TRBJ1-1, with a possible D match to TRBD1 (5 bases). The CDR3 is 13 amino acids. Trimming took 2 bases from V and 8 from J, leaving 12 bases between them. Germline values: CDR1 MNHEY, CDR2 SVGAGI. CDR3 sequence: CASSYSPGREAFF. CDR3 coding DNA: TGTGCCAGCAGTTACAGCCCGGGGCGCGAAGCTTTCTTT.

This rearrangement joins TRBV7-2 to TRBJ2-7, with 7 bases that match TRBD2. After removal of 5 bases from V and 1 base from J, the junction contained 8 bases not matched to a gene. The CDR3 is 15 residues long. Germline V CDR1 and CDR2: SGHTA, FQGNSA. The CDR3 sequence is CASSPRQRGSYEQYF. In nucleotides, the CDR3 is TGTGCCAGCAGCCCGCGACAGCGGGGTTCCTACGAGCAGTACTTC.

CDR3 residues: CAWRENTEAFF. The CDR3 DNA is TGTGCCTGGAGGGAGAACACTGAAGCTTTCTTT. V gene TRBV30 combines with J gene TRBJ1-1, with D unresolved. The V end was cut by 3 bases, the J end by 1 base, with 3 bases between. CDR3 length: 11 amino acids. The germline V gene has CDR1 GTSNPN and CDR2 SVGIG (reference sequence).

The V gene is TRBV7-9, the J gene TRBJ1-1; TRBD1 matches at 9 bases. Germline V gives CDR1 SEHNR, CDR2 FQNEAQ (reference sequence). Trimming at V came to 1 base and at J to 3 bases, leaving 9 bases not matched to a gene. The CDR3 spans 17 residues. The DNA of the CDR3 is TGTGCCAGCAGCTTAGTTATTACAGGGGGCGGTGACACTGAAGCTTTCTTT. This gives the protein CASSLVITGGGDTEAFF.

This chain uses TRBV19 with TRBJ2-3, with TRBD2 matching 7 bases. CDR3 length: 14 amino acids. Germline trimming cut 5 bases from V and 5 bases from J; bases unmatched to any gene: 7. Germline CDR1 reads LNHDA; CDR2 reads SQIVND (reference sequence). The CDR3 sequence: CASSFSGVVDTQYF. The CDR3 DNA reads as TGTGCCAGTAGTTTCAGCGGGGTGGTAGATACGCAGTATTTT.

This chain's CDR3 is CASTEGRNTEAFF. The CDR3 bases are TGTGCCAGTACAGAGGGGCGGAACACTGAAGCTTTCTTT. The genes are TRBV19 and TRBJ1-1, with D perhaps TRBD1 (5 bases). CDR1 and CDR2 from the germline V gene are LNHDA and SQIVND (reference sequence). Between the trimmed V and J ends, which lost 7 bases and 1 base, there was a span of 10 bases. CDR3 size: 13 residues.

The V and J genes are TRBV7-2 and TRBJ1-2; 7 bases match TRBD1. The V segment lost 4 bases and the J segment 3 bases; nucleotides outside the gene matches: 5. Germline lookup yields CDR1 SGHTA and CDR2 FQGNSA. This CDR3 is built from 14 residues. CDR3 protein: CASSSIDRDYGYTF. CDR3 nucleotides: TGTGCCAGCAGCTCGATCGACAGGGACTATGGCTACACCTTC.

V is TRBV27 and J is TRBJ2-7, with a possible D match to TRBD2 (7 bases). Trimming stripped 5 bases from V and 0 bases from J, with 14 bases between. CDR1 is MNHEY and CDR2 is SMNVEV in the germline V gene (reference sequence). This CDR3 is built from 15 residues. CDR3 nucleotides: TGTGCCAGCAGTCCCCGGGGGGCCCTCTCCTACGAGCAGTACTTC. It is translated as CASSPRGALSYEQYF.

The chain employs TRBV10-3 and TRBJ1-1; D perhaps matches TRBD1 (5 bases). This CDR3 comprises 14 residues. CDR1 and CDR2 from the germline V gene are ENHRY and SYGVKD. Trimming left V 4 bases short and J 0 bases short, with 9 bases between. The CDR3 region has the DNA TGTGCCATCAGTGCAGGGTCGGTGAACACTGAAGCTTTCTTT. Its translation is CAISAGSVNTEAFF.

The chain uses TRBV2 and TRBJ2-2; D is uncertain. Germline-derived CDR1 and CDR2 are SNHLY and FYNNEI. The CDR3 consists of 13 residues. V was trimmed by 4 bases and J by 6 bases, leaving 9 bases between them. The CDR3 region has the DNA TGTGCCAGCAGTGTTGCGGTGGCCGGGGAGCTGTTTTTT. This codes for CASSVAVAGELFF.

The rearrangement links TRBV5-4 to TRBJ1-2; a weak D match, TRBD1 (5 bases). The V end was cut by 0 bases, the J end by 0 bases, with 21 bases between. Germline V gene lookup returns CDR1 SGHNT and CDR2 YYREEE (reference sequence). CDR3 length equals 19 residues. This chain's CDR3 is CASSLGPGSLRSTNYGYTF. The CDR3 coding sequence is TGTGCCAGCAGCTTGGGACCAGGGTCGTTACGGTCAACTAACTATGGCTACACCTTC. Filled out from reference TRBV5-4 and TRBJ1-2, the complete variable domain reads ETGVTQSPTHLIKTRGQQVTLRCSSQSGHNTVSWYQQALGQGPQFIFQYYREEENGRGNFPPRFSGLQFPNYSSELNVNALELDDSALYLCASSLGPGSLRSTNYGYTFGSGTRLTVV.